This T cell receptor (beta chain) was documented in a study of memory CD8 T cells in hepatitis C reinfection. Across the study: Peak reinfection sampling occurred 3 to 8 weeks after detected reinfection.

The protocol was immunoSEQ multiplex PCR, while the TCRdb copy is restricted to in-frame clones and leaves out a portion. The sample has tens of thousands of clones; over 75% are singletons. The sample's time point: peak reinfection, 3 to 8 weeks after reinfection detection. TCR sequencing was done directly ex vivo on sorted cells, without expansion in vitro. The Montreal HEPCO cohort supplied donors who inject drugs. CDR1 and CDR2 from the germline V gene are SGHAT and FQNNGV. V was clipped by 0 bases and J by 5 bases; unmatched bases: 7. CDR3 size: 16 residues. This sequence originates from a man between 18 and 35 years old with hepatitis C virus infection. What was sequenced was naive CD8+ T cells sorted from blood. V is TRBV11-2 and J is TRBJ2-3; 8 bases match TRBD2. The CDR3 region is CASSLDPGGLVDTQYF. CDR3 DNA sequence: TGTGCCAGCAGCTTAGATCCGGGGGGGCTGGTAGATACGCAGTATTTT.